This is a list of T cell receptor beta chains from one sample in a study of CD8+ T cells in alopecia areata. Data came from immunoSEQ multiplex PCR; TCRdb stores just in-frame clones and leaves some out. The sample lists some 190,000 clones, more than 60% occurring once. This specimen consisted of CD4+ T cells sorted from blood, obtained at roughly week 45, from a patient treated with tofacitinib. The receptors here all came from a human donor with alopecia areata. Each CDR3 is given with its conserved first and last residue.

TRBV5-1,TRBJ1-5,CASSLGDRAQPQHF
TRBV29-1,TRBJ1-5,CSVATGQGITGNQPQHF
TRBV5-1,TRBJ2-7,CASSSGLAGVHEQYF
TRBV4-3,TRBJ1-2,CASSHNDGYYGYTF
TRBV27,TRBJ1-1,CASSFGSGGVNTEAFF
TRBV29-1,TRBJ1-4,CSVKGRLNEKLFF
TRBV5-4,TRBJ2-3,CASSMGGPGNTDTQYF
TRBV30,TRBJ2-2,CAWSVPDTGELFF
TRBV14,TRBJ1-6,CASSQIGGGVGSPLHF
TRBV7-7,TRBJ2-5,CASSLASGGLVGETQYF
TRBV11-2,TRBJ1-1,CASSFNLANTEAFF
TRBV4-3,TRBJ1-4,CASSPLGDEKLFF
TRBV18,TRBJ1-4,CASSPGEKLFF
TRBV2,TRBJ2-1,CASSGRTGGYNEQFF
TRBV25-1,TRBJ2-1,CASGLAGGSYNEQFF